This T cell receptor beta chain was sequenced for a study of blood T cells in healthy people across ages. Concerning this clonotype itself: The antigen is unknown.

Whole-study results and caveats: Observed TCR beta diversity per million T cells went down as age went up. This fall followed a roughly linear course with age.

Aged roughly 6 to 90, donors were systemically healthy Caucasians from Russia. The germline V gene encodes CDR1 LGHNA and CDR2 YSLEER. V lost 6 bases and J lost 4; bases outside the gene matches: 12. There are 17 residues in the CDR3. With a J-beta primer mix and a sample-barcoded 5' primer, a second PCR ran about 7 to 12 cycles. A template-switch adaptor containing 12 random nucleotides labeled each cDNA molecule. One entry per CDR3 protein, called by TCRdb with MiXCR from the 5' RACE reads. The table records around 1.5 million distinct CDR3 sequences, approximately 63% of them present only once. The sequence was collected from a man younger than 35 in good health. The V gene is TRBV4-3, the J gene TRBJ2-1, with TRBD1 identical over 10 bases. Sequencing was done on a sample of blood. As DNA, the CDR3 is TGCGCCAGCAGTACGGTGGTAGGGACAGGGGAATACAATGAGCAGTTCTTC. Translated: CASSTVVGTGEYNEQFF.